This T cell receptor beta chain was observed in a study of CD8 T cells in ankylosing spondylitis. In regard to this clonotype: Its antigen is not identified.

Study-wide findings and caveats: There was a TCR beta motif, made of several highly homologous variants, that appeared characteristic of ankylosing spondylitis blood. A subset of motif variants has previously been described in the synovial fluid and blood of reactive arthritis.

5'-RACE, quantitative and with molecular barcodes, yielded the TCR beta libraries. Using its own MiXCR run on the 5' RACE reads, TCRdb lists one record per CDR3 protein. Seen here are some 840,000 distinct CDR3 sequences, about an eighth observed once, and the top ten hold just over 0.5%. Germline V gene sequence: CDR1 SNHLY, CDR2 FYNNEI. V was trimmed by 6 bases and J by 0 bases, leaving 8 bases between them. The CDR3 consists of 14 residues. The chain recombines TRBV2 with TRBJ1-4; D is undetermined. The clonotype comes from a male donor with ankylosing spondylitis. Sequences were obtained from blood, either unsorted or a sorted T cell fraction (not recorded which). DNA for the CDR3: TGTGCCAGCAGCGCTTATACAACTAATGAAAAACTGTTTTTT. It yields the protein CASSAYTTNEKLFF.